This T cell receptor beta chain appears in the sequencing data of a study of blood T cell repertoires in COVID-19. On the study more broadly: Spain, Italy and the United States supplied samples that represented acute and convalescent COVID-19.

Study processing details: Amplified reference gene primers provided the basis for estimating nucleated cell counts. This table comes from immunoSEQ multiplex PCR, and its TCRdb copy is limited to in-frame clones, with some not included. V and J calls and clone size follow that table, whereas D and trimming were derived from the DNA. This table has under 80,000 clones, roughly three quarters appearing once. The CDR3 totals 13 residues. The gene calls are TRBV21-1 and TRBJ1-2. TRBV21-1 is labeled a pseudogene. This TCR derives from a human donor in a cohort sampled during active COVID-19. The sample consisted of peripheral blood. The CDR3 sequence is CASPVRGGNGYTF. CDR3 nucleotides: TGTGCCAGCCCGGTGAGGGGGGGAAATGGCTACACCTTC.